Given below is one T cell receptor beta chain in context. This entry comes from a study of identical twins. TCRdb redid the calling of the 5' RACE reads with MiXCR, one entry per CDR3 protein. This sample has approximately 700,000 distinct CDR3 sequences, with 6% to 6.5% found just once. This CDR3 spans 14 amino acids. Germline assignment: CDR1 MNHEY and CDR2 SVGAGI. V was pared by 4 bases and J by 6 bases, with 13 bases between. The sequencing sample was made of naive T cells sorted from blood. This TCR was recovered from a man aged 18 to 29 in good health. This chain uses TRBV6-5 with TRBJ1-5, with D perhaps TRBD1 (6 bases). CDR3 in amino acids: CASSSSGGGQPQHF. DNA for the CDR3: TGTGCCAGCAGTTCTTCTGGGGGCGGTCAGCCCCAGCATTTT.